This TCR beta chain was recorded in a study of shared clonotypes between healthy human individuals. Findings and caveats of the study: Clonotypes shared by all four donors outscored non-shared clonotypes in generation probability.

Every donor, a Caucasian adult, lived in Nashville, Tennessee. To note about this clone: As yet, its antigen is unknown.

Assay used: immunoSEQ multiplex PCR; TCRdb lists only in-frame clones, some missing. Of around 700,000 clones listed, approximately 75% are singletons. The receptor was derived from a woman aged 25-40 years in good health. Sample: memory CD4+ T cells sorted from blood. The subset denotes: CD45RA-negative fraction.

The CDR3 protein is CASVPGGYYGYTF. CDR3 sequence (DNA): TGTGCCAGCGTCCCAGGGGGGTATTATGGCTACACCTTC. The chain combines TRBV28 with TRBJ1-2, with 7 bases lining up with TRBD1. V lost 8 bases and J lost 5; bases outside the gene matches: 8. Germline assignment: CDR1 MDHEN and CDR2 SYDVKM. This CDR3 is 13 amino acids long.